The 5 T cell receptor beta chains presented below share a single source sample, sequenced in a study of blood T cell repertoires in COVID-19. The data were produced by immunoSEQ multiplex PCR, yet TCRdb's version contains in-frame clones alone and is incomplete. The table records about 98,000 clones, 82% of them present only once. Material for sequencing was peripheral blood. These receptors were obtained from an older man with acute or convalescent COVID-19.

The CDR3 nucleotides are TGTGCCAGCAGTTTACAGGGCCGACAGCCCCAGCATTTT. Its protein is CASSLQGRQPQHF. The gene calls are TRBV28 and TRBJ1-5, with D possibly matching TRBD1 (5 bases). The length of the CDR3 is 13 residues. CDR1 is MDHEN, CDR2 SYDVKM, per germline. The germline V and J ends were trimmed by 2 bases and 7 bases, with 9 bases remaining between them.

The genes are TRBV29-1 and TRBJ2-5; 8 nucleotides agree with TRBD2. Germline V gene lookup returns CDR1 SQVTM and CDR2 ANQGSEA. With V trimmed by 3 bases and J by 3 bases, 3 bases remained unmatched. The CDR3 spans 13 residues. The CDR3 region has the DNA TGCAGCGTTGAGAACGGGAGGGAAGAGACCCAGTACTTC. Translation: CSVENGREETQYF.

J is TRBJ2-5 and V is TRBV28; perhaps TRBD2 as D (6 bases). With 3 bases removed from V and 4 bases from J, the gap between germline ends came to 15 bases. CDR3 length equals 15 residues. Germline CDR1 is MDHEN and CDR2 is SYDVKM. CDR3 residues: CASSLGLPRPETQYF. CDR3 in DNA: TGTGCCAGCAGTTTGGGACTCCCTCGGCCAGAGACCCAGTACTTC.

V usage is TRBV11-2 and J usage is TRBJ1-5, with D tentatively TRBD1 (6 bases). Trimming left V 1 base short and J 4 bases short, with 8 bases between. Germline loops: CDR1 SGHAT, CDR2 FQNNGV. CDR3 length equals 14 residues. CDR3 bases: TGTGCCAGCAGCTTAGGAGGGGGTAATCAGCCCCAGCATTTT. Its protein is CASSLGGGNQPQHF.

This sequence joins TRBV16 and TRBJ1-4; tentatively, D is TRBD1 (6 bases). There are 15 residues in the CDR3. The germline V gene has CDR1 KGHSY and CDR2 FQNENV. V was trimmed by 5 bases and J by 2 bases, leaving 12 bases between them. CDR3 nucleotides: TGTGCCAGCAGCAAGAACAGGGTTACTAATGAAAAACTGTTTTTT. Amino acids: CASSKNRVTNEKLFF.